This T cell receptor beta chain derives from a study of T cell repertoires in cytomegalovirus infection. On the study more broadly: TCR beta signatures that were public indicated CMV infection and matching HLA type. Regarding the study as a whole: Cumulative public TCR beta family frequency identified carriers of CMV plus the relevant HLA.

TCRdb reprocessed the reads with MiXCR, giving one entry per CDR3 protein. The sample holds 370,000 or so distinct CDR3 sequences, roughly 36% seen once. This CDR3 is built from 15 residues. Between the trimmed V and J ends, which lost 3 bases and 3 bases, there was a span of 15 bases. Germline CDR1 SGHNT, CDR2 YYREEE (reference sequence). In the case of this clonotype: Its antigen remains unknown.

The V and J genes are TRBV5-4 and TRBJ1-1, with D possibly TRBD1 on 5 matching bases. This clonotype was obtained from a human donor in good health (CMV status not recorded). Some clones in this sample may be carry-over from other donors' samples. The source was cultured PBMCs, collected from culture after CMV antigen stimulation. CDR3 nucleotide sequence: TGTGCCAGCAGCTCGACGCCCCGGGGGGACACTGAAGCTTTCTTT. Translating it yields CASSSTPRGDTEAFF.